The clone carrying this T cell receptor beta chain was observed a few times. Its antigen is as yet unknown. This sample was taken from a study of CD8 T cells in Susac syndrome. Study findings and constraints: Regarding the TCR sequencing and HLA analysis, the study admitted that a relatively small number of individuals were involved.

Reverse transcription of roughly 0.5 to 1 ug RNA used random hexamers. Amplification of the TCR beta CDR3 was carried out by immunoSEQ multiplex PCR, which spanned a total of 54 Vbeta and 13 Jbeta segments. MiXCR, applied by TCRdb to the immunoSEQ multiplex PCR reads, yields one record per CDR3 protein. This sample has under 550,000 distinct CDR3 sequences, with approximately 85% found just once. Germline lookup yields CDR1 MNHEY and CDR2 SMNVEV (reference sequence). This CDR3 has 14 amino acids. V trimming: 2 bases; J trimming: 2 bases; junction bases outside the gene matches: 3. The chain is built from TRBV27 and TRBJ2-7; 7 positions agree with TRBD1. This TCR came from a human donor with multiple sclerosis. The material sequenced was CD8+ T cells from PBMCs. Here the CDR3 DNA reads TGTGCCAGCAGTTTAGGGGACAGAACCTACGAGCAGTACTTC. Protein product: CASSLGDRTYEQYF.